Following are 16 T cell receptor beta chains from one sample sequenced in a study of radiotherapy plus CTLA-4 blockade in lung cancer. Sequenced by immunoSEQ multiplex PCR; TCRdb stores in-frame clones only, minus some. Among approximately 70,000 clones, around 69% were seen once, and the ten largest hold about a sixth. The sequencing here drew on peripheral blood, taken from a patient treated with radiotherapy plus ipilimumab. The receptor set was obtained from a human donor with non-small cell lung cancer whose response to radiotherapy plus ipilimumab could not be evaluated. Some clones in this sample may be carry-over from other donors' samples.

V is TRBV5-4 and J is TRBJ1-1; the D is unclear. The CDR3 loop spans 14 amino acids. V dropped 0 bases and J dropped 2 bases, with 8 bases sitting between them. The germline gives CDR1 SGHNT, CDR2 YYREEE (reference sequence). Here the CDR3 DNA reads TGTGCCAGCAGCTTGGGGCCCTCAAACACTGAAGCTTTCTTT. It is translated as CASSLGPSNTEAFF.

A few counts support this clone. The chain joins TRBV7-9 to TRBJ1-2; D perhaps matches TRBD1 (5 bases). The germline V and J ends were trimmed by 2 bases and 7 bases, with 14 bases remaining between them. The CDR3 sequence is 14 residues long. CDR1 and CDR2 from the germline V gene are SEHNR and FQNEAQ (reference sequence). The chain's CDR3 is CASSLRGSLTGYTF. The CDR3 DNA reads TGTGCCAGCAGCTTACGGGGGAGCCTGACTGGCTACACCTTC.

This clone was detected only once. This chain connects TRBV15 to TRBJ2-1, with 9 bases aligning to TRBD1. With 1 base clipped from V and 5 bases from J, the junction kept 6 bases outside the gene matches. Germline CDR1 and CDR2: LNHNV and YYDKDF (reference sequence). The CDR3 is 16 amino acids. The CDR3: CATSRGSGQGDNEQFF. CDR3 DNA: TGTGCCACCAGCAGAGGGTCGGGACAGGGTGACAATGAGCAGTTCTTC.

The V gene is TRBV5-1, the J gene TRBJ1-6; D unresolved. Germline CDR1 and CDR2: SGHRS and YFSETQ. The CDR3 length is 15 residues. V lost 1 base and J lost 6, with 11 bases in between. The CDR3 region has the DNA TGCGCCAGCAGCTTGCAGGCTCCCTCTAATTCACCCCTCCACTTT. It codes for CASSLQAPSNSPLHF.

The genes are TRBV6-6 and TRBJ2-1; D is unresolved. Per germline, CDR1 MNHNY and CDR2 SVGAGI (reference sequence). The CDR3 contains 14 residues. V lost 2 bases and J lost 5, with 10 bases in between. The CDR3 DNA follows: TGTGCCAGCAGTTACCATGTTCCCAACAATGAGCAGTTCTTC. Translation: CASSYHVPNNEQFF.

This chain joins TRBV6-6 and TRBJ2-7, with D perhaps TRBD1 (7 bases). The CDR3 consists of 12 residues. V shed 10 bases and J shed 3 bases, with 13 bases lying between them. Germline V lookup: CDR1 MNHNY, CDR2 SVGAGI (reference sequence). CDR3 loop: CATLQGGYEQYF. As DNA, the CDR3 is TGTGCCACCCTGCAGGGGGGCTACGAGCAGTACTTC.

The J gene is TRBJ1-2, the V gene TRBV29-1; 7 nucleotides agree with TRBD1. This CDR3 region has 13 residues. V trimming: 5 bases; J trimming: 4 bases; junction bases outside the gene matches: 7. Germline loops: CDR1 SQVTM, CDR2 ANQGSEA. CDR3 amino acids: CSVSGQGVYGYTF. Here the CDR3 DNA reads TGCAGCGTTTCTGGGCAGGGGGTCTATGGCTACACCTTC.

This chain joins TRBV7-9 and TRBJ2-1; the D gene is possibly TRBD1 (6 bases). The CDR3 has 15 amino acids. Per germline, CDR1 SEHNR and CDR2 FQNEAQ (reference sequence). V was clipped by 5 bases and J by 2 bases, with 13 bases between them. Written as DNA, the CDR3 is TGTGCCAGCAGCCCCAGGGGAGAGCCCTACAATGAGCAGTTCTTC. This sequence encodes CASSPRGEPYNEQFF.

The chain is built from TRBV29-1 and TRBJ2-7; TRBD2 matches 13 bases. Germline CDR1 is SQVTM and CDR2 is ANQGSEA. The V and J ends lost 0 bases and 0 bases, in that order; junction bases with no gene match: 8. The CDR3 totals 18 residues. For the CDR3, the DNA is TGCAGCGTTGAAGAGGAACTAGCGGGGGGGCTAAGCTCCTACGAGCAGTACTTC. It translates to CSVEEELAGGLSSYEQYF.

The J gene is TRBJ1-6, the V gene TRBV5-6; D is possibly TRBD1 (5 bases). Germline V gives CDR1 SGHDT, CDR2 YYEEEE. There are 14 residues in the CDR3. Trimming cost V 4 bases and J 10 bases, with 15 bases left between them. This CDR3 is CASSLQGRGSPLHF. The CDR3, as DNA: TGTGCCAGCAGCCTCCAGGGAAGAGGATCACCCCTCCACTTT.

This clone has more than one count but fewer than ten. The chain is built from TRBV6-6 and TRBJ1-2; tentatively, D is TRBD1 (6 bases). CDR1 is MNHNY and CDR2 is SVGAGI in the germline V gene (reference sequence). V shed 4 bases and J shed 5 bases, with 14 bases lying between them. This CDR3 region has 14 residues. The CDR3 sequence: CASSSRTAAYGYTF. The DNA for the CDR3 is TGTGCCAGCAGTTCACGGACAGCTGCATATGGCTACACCTTC.

The CDR3 region has the DNA TGTGCCAGCTCACGGGGGACAGGGGGCAATCAGCCCCAGCATTTT. This codes for CASSRGTGGNQPQHF. The chain employs TRBV18 and TRBJ1-5, with 10 bases identical to TRBD1. After removal of 4 bases from V and 2 bases from J, the junction contained 2 bases not matched to a gene. There are 15 residues in the CDR3. In germline, CDR1 is KGHSH, CDR2 LQKENI.

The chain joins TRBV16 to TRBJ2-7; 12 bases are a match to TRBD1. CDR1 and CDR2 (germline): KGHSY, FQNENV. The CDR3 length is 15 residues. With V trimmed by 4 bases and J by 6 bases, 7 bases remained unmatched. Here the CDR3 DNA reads TGTGCCAGCAGCCTCTGGGACAGGGGGCCTCTCGAGCAGTACTTC. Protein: CASSLWDRGPLEQYF.

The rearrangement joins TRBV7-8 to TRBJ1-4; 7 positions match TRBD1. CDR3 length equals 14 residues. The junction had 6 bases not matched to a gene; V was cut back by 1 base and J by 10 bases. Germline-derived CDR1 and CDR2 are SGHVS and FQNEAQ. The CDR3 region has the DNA TGTGCCAGCAGCTTAGTGAAGGGGGCGGGAAAACTGTTTTTT. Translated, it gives CASSLVKGAGKLFF.

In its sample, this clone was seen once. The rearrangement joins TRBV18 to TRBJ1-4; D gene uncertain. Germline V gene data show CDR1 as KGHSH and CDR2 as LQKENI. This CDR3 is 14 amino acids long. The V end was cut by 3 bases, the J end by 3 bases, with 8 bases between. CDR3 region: CASSPGQANEKLFF. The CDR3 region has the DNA TGTGCCAGCTCACCTGGCCAGGCTAATGAAAAACTGTTTTTT.

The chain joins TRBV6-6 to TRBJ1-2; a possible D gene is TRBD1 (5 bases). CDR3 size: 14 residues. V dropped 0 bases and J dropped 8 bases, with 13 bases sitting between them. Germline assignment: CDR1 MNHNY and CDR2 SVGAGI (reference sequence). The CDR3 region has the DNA TGTGCCAGCAGTTACTCGGGCAGGGCACTGGGCTACACCTTC. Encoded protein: CASSYSGRALGYTF.